This TCR beta chain comes out of a study of lymphopenia after photon versus proton radiotherapy. Notes on the study in general: After lymphocyte nadir, photon-treated repertoires showed oligoclonal expansion, especially CD8+ Temra. In patients who died, overall survival fell as post-nadir TCR diversity dropped more. Only patients who died were analyzed for survival; proton advantage is unproven. Photon-treated patients lost naive T cells and TCR diversity; proton-treated stayed stable.

The sample holds one count of this clone. The antigen is not known. Germline loops: CDR1 SGHKS, CDR2 YYEKEE (reference sequence). V lost 1 base, J lost 1 base, and 11 bases lay in between. The CDR3 spans 15 residues. Clones were sequenced by immunoSEQ multiplex PCR, and TCRdb holds only the in-frame ones, with some missing. The sample has 15,000 to 20,000 clones; 70% to 90% are singletons. The clonotype originates from a man between 65 and 79 years old with pancreatic cancer. This specimen consisted of peripheral blood, obtained from a patient treated with proton-based radiotherapy. The chain is built from TRBV5-5 and TRBJ1-1; no definite D call. The CDR3 DNA reads as TGTGCCAGCAGCTTGAGGAATTCAGGGAACACTGAAGCTTTCTTT. Protein: CASSLRNSGNTEAFF.